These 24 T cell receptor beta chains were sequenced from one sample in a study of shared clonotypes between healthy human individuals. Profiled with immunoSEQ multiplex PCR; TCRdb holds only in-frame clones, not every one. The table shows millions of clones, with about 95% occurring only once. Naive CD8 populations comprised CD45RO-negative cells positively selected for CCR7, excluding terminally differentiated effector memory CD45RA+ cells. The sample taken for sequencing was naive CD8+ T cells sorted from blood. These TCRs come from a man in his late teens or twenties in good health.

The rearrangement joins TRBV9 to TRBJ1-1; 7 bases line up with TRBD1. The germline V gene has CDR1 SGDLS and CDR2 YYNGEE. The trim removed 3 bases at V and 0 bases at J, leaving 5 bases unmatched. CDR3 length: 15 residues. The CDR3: CASSAETGVNTEAFF. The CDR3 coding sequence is TGTGCCAGCAGCGCAGAAACAGGGGTGAACACTGAAGCTTTCTTT.

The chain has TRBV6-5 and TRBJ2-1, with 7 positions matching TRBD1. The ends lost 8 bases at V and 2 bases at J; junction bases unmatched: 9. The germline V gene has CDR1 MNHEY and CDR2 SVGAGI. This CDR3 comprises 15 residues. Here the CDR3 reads CASSNGQATYNEQFF. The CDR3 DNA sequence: TGTGCCAGCTCGAATGGACAGGCTACCTACAATGAGCAGTTCTTC.

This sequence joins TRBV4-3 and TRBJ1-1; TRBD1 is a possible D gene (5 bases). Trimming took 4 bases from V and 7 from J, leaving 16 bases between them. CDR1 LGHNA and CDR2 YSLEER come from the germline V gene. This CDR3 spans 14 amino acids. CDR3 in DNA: TGCGCCAGCAGCCGCACGCCAGAAGGGGATGAAGCTTTCTTT. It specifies CASSRTPEGDEAFF.

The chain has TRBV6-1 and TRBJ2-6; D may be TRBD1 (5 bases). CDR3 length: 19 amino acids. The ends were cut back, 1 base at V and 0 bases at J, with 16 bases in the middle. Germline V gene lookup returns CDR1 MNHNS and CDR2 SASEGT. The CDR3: CASSEVIRADSSGANVLTF. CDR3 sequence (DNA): TGTGCCAGCAGTGAAGTGATAAGGGCCGACAGCTCTGGGGCCAACGTCCTGACTTTC.

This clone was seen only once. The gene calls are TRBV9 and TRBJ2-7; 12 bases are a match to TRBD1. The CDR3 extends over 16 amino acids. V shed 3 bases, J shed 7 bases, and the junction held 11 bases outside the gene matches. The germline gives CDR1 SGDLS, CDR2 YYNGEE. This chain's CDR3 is CASSARTGTGGAEQYF. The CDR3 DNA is TGTGCCAGCAGCGCACGAACCGGGACAGGGGGCGCGGAGCAGTACTTC. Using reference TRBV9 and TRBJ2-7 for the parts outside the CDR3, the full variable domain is DSGVTQTPKHLITATGQRVTLRCSPRSGDLSVYWYQQSLDQGLQFLIQYYNGEERAKGNILERFSAQQFPDLHSELNLSSLELGDSALYFCASSARTGTGGAEQYFGPGTRLTVT.

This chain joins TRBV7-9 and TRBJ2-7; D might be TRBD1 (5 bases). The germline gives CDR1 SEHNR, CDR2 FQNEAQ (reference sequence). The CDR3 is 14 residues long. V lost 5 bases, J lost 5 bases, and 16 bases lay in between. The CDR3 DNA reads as TGTGCCAGCAGCCACAGGATACATCCTAACGAGCAGTACTTC. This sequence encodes CASSHRIHPNEQYF.

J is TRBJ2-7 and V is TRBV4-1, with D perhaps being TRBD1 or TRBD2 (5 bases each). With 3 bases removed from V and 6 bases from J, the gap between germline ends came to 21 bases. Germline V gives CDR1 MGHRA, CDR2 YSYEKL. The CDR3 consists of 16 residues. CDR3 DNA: TGCGCCAGCAGCCATCAAGGGGCGGCGGGCCCCCTCGAGCAGTACTTC. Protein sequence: CASSHQGAAGPLEQYF.

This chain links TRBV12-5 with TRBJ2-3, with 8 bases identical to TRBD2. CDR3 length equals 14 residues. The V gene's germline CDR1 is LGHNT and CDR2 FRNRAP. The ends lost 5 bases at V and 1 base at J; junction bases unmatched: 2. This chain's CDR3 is CASGPAGGTDTQYF. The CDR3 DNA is TGTGCTAGTGGTCCAGCGGGAGGCACAGATACGCAGTATTTT.

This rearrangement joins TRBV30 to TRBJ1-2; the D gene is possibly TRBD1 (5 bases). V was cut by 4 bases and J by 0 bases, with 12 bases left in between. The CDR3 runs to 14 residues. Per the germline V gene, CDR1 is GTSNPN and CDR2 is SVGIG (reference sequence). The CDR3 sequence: CAWNPAGSNYGYTF. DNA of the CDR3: TGTGCCTGGAATCCCGCAGGGTCTAACTATGGCTACACCTTC.

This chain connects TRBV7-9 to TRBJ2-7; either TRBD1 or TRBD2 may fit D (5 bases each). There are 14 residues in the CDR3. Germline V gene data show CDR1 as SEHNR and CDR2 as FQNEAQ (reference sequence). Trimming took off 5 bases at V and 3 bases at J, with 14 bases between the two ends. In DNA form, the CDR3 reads TGTGCCAGCAGCCTGGACACGGGAATCTACGAGCAGTACTTC. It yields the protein CASSLDTGIYEQYF. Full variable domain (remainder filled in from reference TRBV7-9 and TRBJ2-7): DTGVSQNPRHKITKRGQNVTFRCDPISEHNRLYWYRQTLGQGPEFLTYFQNEAQLEKSRLLSDRFSAERPKGSFSTLEIQRTEQGDSAMYLCASSLDTGIYEQYFGPGTRLTVT.

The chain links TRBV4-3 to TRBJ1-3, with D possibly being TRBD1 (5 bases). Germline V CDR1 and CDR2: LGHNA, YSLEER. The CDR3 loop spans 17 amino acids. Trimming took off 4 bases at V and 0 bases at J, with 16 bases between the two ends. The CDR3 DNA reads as TGCGCCAGCAGCCCCGGGGTTGGGGCGAGCTCTGGAAACACCATATATTTT. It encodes CASSPGVGASSGNTIYF.

CDR3 nucleotide sequence: TGTGCCAGCCGCGGTTCCCAGGGGGATAATGGCTACACCTTC. Translating gives CASRGSQGDNGYTF. The gene calls are TRBV6-1 and TRBJ1-2; TRBD1 aligns across 7 bases. There are 14 residues in the CDR3. V was clipped by 8 bases and J by 6 bases; unmatched bases: 12. Germline values: CDR1 MNHNS, CDR2 SASEGT.

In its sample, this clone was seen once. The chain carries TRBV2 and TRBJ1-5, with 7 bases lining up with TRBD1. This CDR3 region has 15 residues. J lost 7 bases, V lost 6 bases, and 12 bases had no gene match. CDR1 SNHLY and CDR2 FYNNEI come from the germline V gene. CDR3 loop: CASRGGGGAWQPQHF. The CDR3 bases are TGTGCCAGCAGGGGGGGAGGGGGCGCATGGCAGCCCCAGCATTTT.

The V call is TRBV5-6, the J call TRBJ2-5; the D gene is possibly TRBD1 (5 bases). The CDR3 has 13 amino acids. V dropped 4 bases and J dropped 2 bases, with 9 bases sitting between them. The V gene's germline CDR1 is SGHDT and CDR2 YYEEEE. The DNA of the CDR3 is TGTGCCAGCAGCATGGACATGCAAGAGACCCAGTACTTC. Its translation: CASSMDMQETQYF.

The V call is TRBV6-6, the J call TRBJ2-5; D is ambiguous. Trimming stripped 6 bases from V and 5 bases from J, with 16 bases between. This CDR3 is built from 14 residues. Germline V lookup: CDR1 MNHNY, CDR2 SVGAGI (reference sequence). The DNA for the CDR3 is TGTGCCAGCAGCAGGACCTCCCTAGTGGAGACCCAGTACTTC. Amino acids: CASSRTSLVETQYF.

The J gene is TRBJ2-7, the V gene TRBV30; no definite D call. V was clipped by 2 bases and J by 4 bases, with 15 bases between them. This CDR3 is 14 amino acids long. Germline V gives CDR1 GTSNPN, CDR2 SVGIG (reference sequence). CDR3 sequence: CAWSSPRYRYEQYF. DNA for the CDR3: TGTGCCTGGAGTTCCCCACGGTATAGGTACGAGCAGTACTTC. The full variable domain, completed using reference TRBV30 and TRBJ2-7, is SQTIHQWPATLVQPVGSPLSLECTVEGTSNPNLYWYRQAAGRGLQLLFYSVGIGQISSEVPQNLSASRPQDRQFILSSKKLLLSDSGFYLCAWSSPRYRYEQYFGPGTRLTVT.

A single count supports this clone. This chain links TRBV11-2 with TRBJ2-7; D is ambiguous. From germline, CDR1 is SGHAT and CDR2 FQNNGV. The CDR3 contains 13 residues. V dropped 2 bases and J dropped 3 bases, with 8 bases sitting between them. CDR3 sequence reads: CASSLFALYEQYF. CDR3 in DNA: TGTGCCAGCAGCTTATTTGCGCTCTACGAGCAGTACTTC.

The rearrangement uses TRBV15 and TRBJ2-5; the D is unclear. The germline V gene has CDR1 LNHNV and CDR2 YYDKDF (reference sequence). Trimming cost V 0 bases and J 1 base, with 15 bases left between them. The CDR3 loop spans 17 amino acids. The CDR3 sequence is CATSRDIGYDFQETQYF. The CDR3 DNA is TGTGCCACCAGCAGAGATATAGGCTACGACTTCCAAGAGACCCAGTACTTC.

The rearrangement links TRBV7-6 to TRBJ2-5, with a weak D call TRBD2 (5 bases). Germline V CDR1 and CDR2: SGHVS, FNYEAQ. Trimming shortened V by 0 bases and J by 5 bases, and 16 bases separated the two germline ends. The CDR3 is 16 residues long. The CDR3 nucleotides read TGTGCCAGCAGCTTAGCTCCTCGGTCCGGGGTGGAGACCCAGTACTTC. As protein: CASSLAPRSGVETQYF. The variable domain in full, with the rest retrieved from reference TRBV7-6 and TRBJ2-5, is GAGVSQSPRYKVTKRGQDVALRCDPISGHVSLYWYRQALGQGPEFLTYFNYEAQQDKSGLPNDRFSAERPEGSISTLTIQRTEQRDSAMYRCASSLAPRSGVETQYFGPGTRLLVL.

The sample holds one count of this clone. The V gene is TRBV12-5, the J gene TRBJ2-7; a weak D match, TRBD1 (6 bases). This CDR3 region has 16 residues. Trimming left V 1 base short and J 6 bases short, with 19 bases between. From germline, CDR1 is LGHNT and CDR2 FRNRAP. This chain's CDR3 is CASGLDLARGTPEQYF. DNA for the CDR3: TGTGCTAGTGGTTTGGATCTGGCCAGGGGCACTCCCGAGCAGTACTTC.

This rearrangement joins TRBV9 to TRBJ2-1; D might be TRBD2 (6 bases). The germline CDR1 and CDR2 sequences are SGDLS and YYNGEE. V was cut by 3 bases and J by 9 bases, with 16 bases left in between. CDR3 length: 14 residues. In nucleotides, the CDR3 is TGTGCCAGCAGCGCGGAGGGGCTCGCGGGTGAGCAGTTCTTC. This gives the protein CASSAEGLAGEQFF.

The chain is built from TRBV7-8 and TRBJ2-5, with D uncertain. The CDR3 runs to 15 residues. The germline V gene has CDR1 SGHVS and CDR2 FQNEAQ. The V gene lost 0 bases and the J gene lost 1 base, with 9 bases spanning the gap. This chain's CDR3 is CASSLALSAQETQYF. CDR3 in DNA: TGTGCCAGCAGCTTAGCGCTCTCAGCCCAAGAGACCCAGTACTTC.

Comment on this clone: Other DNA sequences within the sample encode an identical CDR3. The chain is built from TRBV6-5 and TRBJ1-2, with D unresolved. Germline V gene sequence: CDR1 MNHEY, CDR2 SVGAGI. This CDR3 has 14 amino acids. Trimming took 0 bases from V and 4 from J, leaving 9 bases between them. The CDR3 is CASSYSEGIYGYTF. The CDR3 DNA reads TGTGCCAGCAGTTACTCGGAGGGCATCTATGGCTACACCTTC.

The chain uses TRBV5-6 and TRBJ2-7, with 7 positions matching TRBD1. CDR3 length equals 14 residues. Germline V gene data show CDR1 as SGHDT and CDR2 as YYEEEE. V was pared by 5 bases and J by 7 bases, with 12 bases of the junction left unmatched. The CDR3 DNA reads TGTGCCAGCAGGGATGGGACAGCGATGGGGGAGCAGTACTTC. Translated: CASRDGTAMGEQYF. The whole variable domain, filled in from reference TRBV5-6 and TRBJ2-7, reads DAGVTQSPTHLIKTRGQQVTLRCSPKSGHDTVSWYQQALGQGPQFIFQYYEEEERQRGNFPDRFSGHQFPNYSSELNVNALLLGDSALYLCASRDGTAMGEQYFGPGTRLTVT.